The 13 T cell receptor beta chains below all came from one sample that was sequenced in a study of cytomegalovirus exposure and HLA in healthy donors. The PCR ran on 60 Vbeta and 13 Jbeta primers. The repertoire was sequenced with immunoSEQ multiplex PCR; TCRdb's copy has only in-frame clones and lacks some. The table includes fewer than 95,000 clones, around 82% detected once. Material for sequencing was PBMCs. Source of these receptors: a man aged 18 to 30 in good health and CMV-seronegative.

The chain combines TRBV4-2 with TRBJ1-2; TRBD1 matches 8 bases. CDR1 is LGHNA and CDR2 is YNFKEQ in the germline V gene. The CDR3 length is 16 residues. V trimming: 7 bases; J trimming: 6 bases; junction bases outside the gene matches: 16. This CDR3 reads CASMDNLDRVEDGYTF. Written as DNA, the CDR3 is TGTGCCAGCATGGACAATTTGGACAGGGTGGAGGATGGCTACACCTTC.

The count of this clone is one. The rearrangement links TRBV5-5 to TRBJ1-1; D possibly corresponds to TRBD1 (6 bases). Germline loops: CDR1 SGHKS, CDR2 YYEKEE (reference sequence). The CDR3 contains 15 residues. The V and J ends lost 3 bases and 4 bases respectively, with 16 bases between them. Written as DNA, the CDR3 is TGTGCCAGCAGCTGGCTCGGGGGGGCAAGCACTGAAGCTTTCTTT. Amino acid sequence: CASSWLGGASTEAFF.

The chain links TRBV5-6 to TRBJ2-7; a weak D match, TRBD2 (7 bases). The CDR3 consists of 16 residues. V was pared by 4 bases and J by 3 bases, with 20 bases between. Germline CDR1 SGHDT, CDR2 YYEEEE. The CDR3 DNA is TGTGCCAGCAGCGAAGGGGGGGGGAAAAACGGCTACGAGCAGTACTTC. It codes for CASSEGGGKNGYEQYF.

The gene calls are TRBV10-1 and TRBJ2-3; D is possibly TRBD2 (6 bases). The V gene's germline CDR1 is WNHNN and CDR2 SYGVQD (reference sequence). The V and J ends lost 0 bases and 4 bases respectively, with 11 bases between them. The CDR3 is made up of 15 amino acids. The CDR3 spells CASSESRRGPDTQYF. As DNA, the CDR3 is TGCGCCAGCAGTGAGTCGAGGAGGGGCCCAGATACGCAGTATTTT.

V usage is TRBV6-1 and J usage is TRBJ1-6; D is perhaps TRBD1 (5 bases). The CDR3 is 16 residues long. The germline gives CDR1 MNHNS, CDR2 SASEGT. Trimming took off 1 base at V and 7 bases at J, with 14 bases between the two ends. The CDR3 spells CASSEGSAGWNSPLHF. CDR3 coding DNA: TGTGCCAGCAGTGAAGGTTCGGCAGGGTGGAATTCACCCCTCCACTTT.

The rearrangement uses TRBV7-6 and TRBJ2-1; D unclear. Germline V lookup: CDR1 SGHVS, CDR2 FNYEAQ. Trimming shortened V by 1 base and J by 0 bases, and 7 bases separated the two germline ends. The CDR3 has 15 amino acids. CDR3 protein: CASSLGLSSYNEQFF. CDR3 DNA: TGTGCCAGCAGCTTAGGTCTAAGCTCCTACAATGAGCAGTTCTTC.

The chain combines TRBV19 with TRBJ2-1, with 9 positions matching TRBD1. V was clipped by 3 bases and J by 7 bases; unmatched bases: 4. Per the germline V gene, CDR1 is LNHDA and CDR2 is SQIVND (reference sequence). This CDR3 contains 14 residues. CDR3 protein: CASSMGTGMNEQFF. For the CDR3, the DNA is TGTGCCAGTAGTATGGGGACAGGGATGAATGAGCAGTTCTTC.

The chain is built from TRBV13 and TRBJ2-5, with a weak D call TRBD2 (5 bases). V gave up 0 bases and J gave up 11 bases, with 22 bases separating them. This CDR3 has 16 residues. Per the germline V gene, CDR1 is PRHDT and CDR2 is FYEKMQ (reference sequence). CDR3 nucleotide sequence: TGTGCCAGCAGCTTAGGCAGCTGGGAGAGTGGTAGGGAGCAGTACTTC. Its protein product is CASSLGSWESGREQYF.

The chain couples TRBV5-4 to TRBJ2-1; D may be TRBD2 (6 bases). This CDR3 region has 13 residues. CDR1 is SGHNT, CDR2 YYREEE, per germline (reference sequence). The V end was cut by 2 bases, the J end by 15 bases, with 18 bases between. In DNA form, the CDR3 reads TGTGCCAGCAGCTTTGGGACTGCGGGGACTGGGTTCTTC. The encoded protein is CASSFGTAGTGFF.

The chain carries TRBV21-1 and TRBJ2-3; no check of the table's D call, TRBD1, against the DNA was made. TRBV21-1 is shown as a pseudogene. The length of the CDR3 is 16 residues. In DNA form, the CDR3 reads TGTGCCAGCAGCGGTGTCTGGACAGAACGTACAGATACGCAGTATTTT. Residues: CASSGVWTERTDTQYF.

V gene TRBV14 combines with J gene TRBJ1-6; TRBD1 matches at 8 bases. From germline, CDR1 is SGHDN and CDR2 FVKESK. Trimming cost V 1 base and J 11 bases; bases outside gene matches: 4. This CDR3 contains 14 residues. CDR3 amino acids: CASSQVVTGAPLHF. CDR3 nucleotide sequence: TGTGCCAGCAGCCAAGTCGTGACAGGGGCACCCCTCCACTTT. The full variable domain, rest sourced from reference TRBV14 and TRBJ1-6, is EAGVTQFPSHSVIEKGQTVTLRCDPISGHDNLYWYRRVMGKEIKFLLHFVKESKQDESGMPNNRFLAERTGGTYSTLKVQPAELEDSGVYFCASSQVVTGAPLHFGNGTRLTVT.

The gene calls are TRBV9 and TRBJ2-3; unclear D gene. Germline assignment: CDR1 SGDLS and CDR2 YYNGEE. V lost 4 bases and J lost 5, with 8 bases in between. The length of the CDR3 is 12 residues. This CDR3 is CASSPQIDTQYF. CDR3 nucleotide sequence: TGTGCCAGCAGCCCGCAGATAGATACGCAGTATTTT.

The chain is built from TRBV6-1 and TRBJ2-1; D not resolved. CDR3 length: 14 residues. With 0 bases removed from V and 9 bases from J, the gap between germline ends came to 12 bases. Looked up from germline, CDR1 is MNHNS and CDR2 is SASEGT. DNA of the CDR3: TGTGCCAGCAGTGAAGCGCTCCCCGCGGTTGAGCAGTTCTTC. Protein product: CASSEALPAVEQFF.